Following are 21 T cell receptor beta chains from one sample sequenced in a study of blood T cell repertoires in COVID-19. Using immunoSEQ multiplex PCR, the repertoire was profiled, and TCRdb retains in-frame clones only, with some absent. Of about 220,000 clones in the sample, around 89% were seen once. The specimen sequenced was PBMCs or T cells enriched from blood (not recorded which). The receptors derive from a woman in her thirties who had recovered from COVID-19.

In this sample, this clone is medium-sized (0.01 to 0.1%). The J gene is TRBJ1-1, the V gene TRBV10-1; 11 nucleotides agree with TRBD1. From germline, CDR1 is WNHNN and CDR2 SYGVQD (reference sequence). This CDR3 spans 16 amino acids. V trimming: 5 bases; J trimming: 2 bases; junction bases outside the gene matches: 7. The CDR3: CASSPGTGGSNTEAFF. CDR3 nucleotides: TGCGCCAGCAGTCCCGGGACAGGGGGTAGCAACACTGAAGCTTTCTTT.

CDR3 bases: TGTGCCAGCAGCTTCCGACAGGTGAACACCGGGGAGCTGTTTTTT. Residues: CASSFRQVNTGELFF. The rearrangement joins TRBV5-4 to TRBJ2-2; tentatively, D is TRBD1 (6 bases). This CDR3 contains 15 residues. The V end lost 2 bases, the J end lost 1 base, and 9 bases lay between the germline ends. Germline CDR1 SGHNT, CDR2 YYREEE (reference sequence). Filled out from reference TRBV5-4 and TRBJ2-2, the complete variable domain reads ETGVTQSPTHLIKTRGQQVTLRCSSQSGHNTVSWYQQALGQGPQFIFQYYREEENGRGNFPPRFSGLQFPNYSSELNVNALELDDSALYLCASSFRQVNTGELFFGEGSRLTVL.

The chain joins TRBV7-9 to TRBJ2-1; TRBD1 matches at 8 bases. V lost 5 bases, J lost 7 bases, and 7 bases stayed unmatched. Germline CDR1 is SEHNR and CDR2 is FQNEAQ (reference sequence). There are 14 residues in the CDR3. CDR3 residues: CASSGQGLWNEQFF. CDR3 DNA sequence: TGTGCCAGCAGCGGACAGGGCCTTTGGAATGAGCAGTTCTTC.

The sample holds one count of this clone. The V call is TRBV5-6, the J call TRBJ1-5; D ambiguous. V was cut by 0 bases and J by 5 bases, with 6 bases left in between. This CDR3 has 13 residues. The germline CDR1 and CDR2 sequences are SGHDT and YYEEEE. CDR3 in DNA: TGTGCCAGCAGCTTGGGGGGAGATCAGCCCCAGCATTTT. Its protein is CASSLGGDQPQHF.

The V gene is TRBV2, the J gene TRBJ2-5, with 8 bases that match TRBD2. Germline V CDR1 and CDR2: SNHLY, FYNNEI. The CDR3 consists of 16 residues. J lost 1 base, V lost 2 bases, and 6 bases had no gene match. CDR3 DNA sequence: TGTGCCAGCAGTGAAAGGGTAGCGGGGAGCCAAGAGACCCAGTACTTC. This sequence encodes CASSERVAGSQETQYF.

Written as DNA, the CDR3 is TGCAGCGGGTGGTACGGGGGCGAGCAGTACTTC. Protein sequence: CSGWYGGEQYF. The chain uses TRBV29-1 and TRBJ2-7; D may be TRBD2 (6 bases). V shed 7 bases and J shed 6 bases, with 13 bases lying between them. CDR1 and CDR2 from the germline V gene are SQVTM and ANQGSEA. The CDR3 runs to 11 residues.

The chain links TRBV5-1 to TRBJ1-1, with D maybe TRBD1 (5 bases). Germline V gene sequence: CDR1 SGHRS, CDR2 YFSETQ. Trimming shortened V by 0 bases and J by 1 base, and 7 bases separated the two germline ends. The CDR3 loop spans 14 amino acids. CDR3 in DNA: TGCGCCAGCAGCTTGGTAGGACAGAACACTGAAGCTTTCTTT. Translated, it gives CASSLVGQNTEAFF.

This clone was counted a few times. The chain is built from TRBV7-9 and TRBJ2-1, with TRBD1 matching 7 bases. The length of the CDR3 is 14 residues. Unmatched junction bases numbered 8, after V lost 5 bases and J lost 7 bases. The V gene's germline CDR1 is SEHNR and CDR2 FQNEAQ (reference sequence). The CDR3 loop is CASSRQGLANEQFF. CDR3 DNA: TGTGCCAGCAGCAGACAGGGTTTGGCAAATGAGCAGTTCTTC. The full variable domain, its missing parts supplied by reference TRBV7-9 and TRBJ2-1, is DTGVSQNPRHKITKRGQNVTFRCDPISEHNRLYWYRQTLGQGPEFLTYFQNEAQLEKSRLLSDRFSAERPKGSFSTLEIQRTEQGDSAMYLCASSRQGLANEQFFGPGTRLTVL.

This clone was counted a single time. This sequence joins TRBV7-2 and TRBJ1-5; no definite D call. The germline V and J ends were trimmed by 3 bases and 6 bases, with 9 bases remaining between them. CDR1 and CDR2 (germline): SGHTA, FQGNSA. CDR3 size: 13 residues. The CDR3 sequence: CASSLELLQPQHF. The CDR3 region has the DNA TGTGCCAGCAGCTTGGAGCTTCTTCAGCCCCAGCATTTT.

The chain combines TRBV6-5 with TRBJ1-2; 9 bases agree with TRBD1. Germline V lookup: CDR1 MNHEY, CDR2 SVGAGI. The CDR3 covers 15 residues. V gave up 2 bases and J gave up 5 bases; unmatched junction bases: 6. The CDR3: CASSYGQGSGYGYTF. CDR3 DNA: TGTGCCAGCAGTTACGGACAGGGGAGTGGGTATGGCTACACCTTC.

The chain joins TRBV6-1 to TRBJ1-5; the D gene is possibly TRBD1 (6 bases). Germline loops: CDR1 MNHNS, CDR2 SASEGT. This CDR3 spans 14 amino acids. Trimming took 1 base from V and 10 from J, leaving 14 bases between them. The CDR3: CASSEGQAVSPQHF. The CDR3 DNA follows: TGTGCCAGCAGTGAAGGACAGGCAGTAAGCCCCCAGCATTTT.

The rearrangement links TRBV7-6 to TRBJ2-5, with 9 nucleotides matching TRBD1. The CDR3 covers 16 residues. The junction had 8 bases not matched to a gene; V was cut back by 5 bases and J by 1 base. Germline V gene data show CDR1 as SGHVS and CDR2 as FNYEAQ. CDR3 in amino acids: CASSPTGTGPQETQYF. CDR3 DNA sequence: TGTGCCAGCAGCCCGACAGGGACAGGGCCCCAAGAGACCCAGTACTTC. The variable domain in full, completed from reference TRBV7-6 and TRBJ2-5, reads GAGVSQSPRYKVTKRGQDVALRCDPISGHVSLYWYRQALGQGPEFLTYFNYEAQQDKSGLPNDRFSAERPEGSISTLTIQRTEQRDSAMYRCASSPTGTGPQETQYFGPGTRLLVL.

The rearrangement links TRBV19 to TRBJ2-3, with TRBD2 as a possible D gene (5 bases). V was trimmed by 5 bases and J by 3 bases, leaving 12 bases between them. Germline CDR1 reads LNHDA; CDR2 reads SQIVND (reference sequence). The CDR3 spans 14 residues. The CDR3 loop is CASSPSSGTDTQYF. CDR3 sequence (DNA): TGTGCCAGTAGTCCGAGTTCGGGAACAGATACGCAGTATTTT.

The chain is built from TRBV4-1 and TRBJ1-1; 7 bases align to TRBD1. Germline-derived CDR1 and CDR2 are MGHRA and YSYEKL. Losses at the gene ends were 0 bases for V and 9 bases for J; bases not matched to a gene: 10. This CDR3 has 15 amino acids. This chain's CDR3 is CASSQDNRGLGKAFF. The CDR3 coding sequence is TGCGCCAGCAGCCAAGACAACAGGGGCCTCGGGAAAGCTTTCTTT.

The rearrangement joins TRBV9 to TRBJ2-2; D gene unclear. The CDR3 spans 14 residues. V shed 1 base and J shed 5 bases, with 9 bases lying between them. CDR1 and CDR2 (germline): SGDLS, YYNGEE. CDR3 in amino acids: CASSVSYWTGELFF. The DNA of the CDR3 is TGTGCCAGCAGCGTAAGTTACTGGACCGGGGAGCTGTTTTTT.

This chain connects TRBV29-1 to TRBJ2-1, with a weak D call TRBD1 (5 bases). Germline loops: CDR1 SQVTM, CDR2 ANQGSEA. V was trimmed by 4 bases and J by 5 bases, leaving 9 bases between them. CDR3 length equals 12 residues. In DNA form, the CDR3 reads TGCAGCGTTGGTGACAGAAACAATGAGCAGTTCTTC. This encodes CSVGDRNNEQFF.

V and J are TRBV9 and TRBJ1-5; 10 bases are shared with TRBD1. The CDR3 covers 14 residues. The germline CDR1 and CDR2 sequences are SGDLS and YYNGEE. V trimming: 3 bases; J trimming: 5 bases; junction bases outside the gene matches: 2. CDR3 coding DNA: TGTGCCAGCAGCGCGGGACAGGGGTATCAGCCCCAGCATTTT. Translation: CASSAGQGYQPQHF.

The V gene is TRBV11-2, the J gene TRBJ2-7, with D unresolved. The CDR3 totals 12 residues. CDR1 and CDR2 from the germline V gene are SGHAT and FQNNGV. The V end lost 1 base, the J end lost 1 base, and 2 bases lay between the germline ends. CDR3 residues: CASSLVSYEQYF. The CDR3 DNA reads TGTGCCAGCAGCTTAGTATCCTACGAGCAGTACTTC.

This clone appeared a single time. V and J are TRBV7-2 and TRBJ2-5; perhaps TRBD2 as D (6 bases). The CDR3 extends over 17 amino acids. The V end was cut by 1 base, the J end by 2 bases, with 17 bases between. CDR1 SGHTA and CDR2 FQGNSA come from the germline V gene. The CDR3 loop reads CASSLGAAGSIQETQYF. CDR3 coding DNA: TGTGCCAGCAGCTTAGGGGCCGCGGGGTCGATTCAAGAGACCCAGTACTTC.

The chain combines TRBV7-9 with TRBJ2-5, with 11 bases matching TRBD2. Germline loops: CDR1 SEHNR, CDR2 FQNEAQ (reference sequence). The ends lost 1 base at V and 2 bases at J; junction bases unmatched: 6. The CDR3 contains 17 residues. CDR3 bases: TGTGCCAGCAGCTTAGGCGATCTAGCGGGGGGACAAGAGACCCAGTACTTC. Translation gives CASSLGDLAGGQETQYF.

The rearrangement links TRBV3-1 (or the pseudogene TRBV3-2) to TRBJ1-3; D is perhaps TRBD1 (6 bases). The CDR3 totals 14 residues. V was cut by 3 bases and J by 1 base, with 7 bases left in between. Germline values: CDR1 LGHDT, CDR2 YNNKEL (reference sequence). The CDR3 is CASSQTGSGNTIYF. CDR3 sequence (DNA): TGTGCCAGCAGCCAGACAGGTTCTGGAAACACCATATATTTT.